This passage covers 18 T cell receptor beta chains from one sample sequenced in a study of T-cell memory formation after mild COVID-19. From the 5' RACE reads, TCRdb called clonotypes with MiXCR, one entry per CDR3 protein. Of roughly 500,000 distinct CDR3 sequences in the sample, roughly 20% were seen once. Sequenced input: PBMCs or a T cell subset sorted from them (not recorded which). These receptors were taken from an adult woman who had mild COVID-19 (a few samples of this study predate the infection). Cell type and time point are not known.

The table lists this clonotype with a few counts. This chain joins TRBV7-9 and TRBJ2-3; 7 bases line up with TRBD1. The V segment lost 4 bases and the J segment 6 bases; nucleotides outside the gene matches: 16. The germline V gene encodes CDR1 SEHNR and CDR2 FQNEAQ (reference sequence). The CDR3 loop spans 17 amino acids. CDR3 sequence (DNA): TGTGCCAGCAGCTACCTCCCGGGACAGCCCCAAGCGGATACGCAGTATTTT. Protein sequence: CASSYLPGQPQADTQYF. Together with reference TRBV7-9 and TRBJ2-3, the CDR3 gives the full variable domain: DTGVSQNPRHKITKRGQNVTFRCDPISEHNRLYWYRQTLGQGPEFLTYFQNEAQLEKSRLLSDRFSAERPKGSFSTLEIQRTEQGDSAMYLCASSYLPGQPQADTQYFGPGTRLTVL.

The V gene is TRBV7-3, the J gene TRBJ2-1; 8 bases fit TRBD2. The CDR3 sequence is 20 residues long. Germline trimming cut 1 base from V and 5 bases from J; bases unmatched to any gene: 19. Germline V gives CDR1 SGHTA, CDR2 FQGTGA. The CDR3 nucleotides read TGTGCCAGCAGCTTAAACCCCCCTCAGGTTCCGGGGGGGCTAAACAATGAGCAGTTCTTC. Protein product: CASSLNPPQVPGGLNNEQFF.

The chain combines TRBV19 with TRBJ2-7; perhaps TRBD2 as D (5 bases). The CDR3 contains 13 residues. Between the trimmed V and J ends, which lost 5 bases and 4 bases, there was a span of 12 bases. The V gene's germline CDR1 is LNHDA and CDR2 SQIVND (reference sequence). Here the CDR3 reads CASSGSGAYEQYF. The CDR3 DNA sequence: TGTGCCAGTAGTGGGAGCGGAGCATACGAGCAGTACTTC. The full variable domain, completed using reference TRBV19 and TRBJ2-7, is DGGITQSPKYLFRKEGQNVTLSCEQNLNHDAMYWYRQDPGQGLRLIYYSQIVNDFQKGDIAEGYSVSREKKESFPLTVTSAQKNPTAFYLCASSGSGAYEQYFGPGTRLTVT.

This clonotype was seen a few times. The chain links TRBV7-9 to TRBJ2-5, with D possibly TRBD2 on 5 matching bases. Germline CDR1 is SEHNR and CDR2 is FQNEAQ (reference sequence). V shed 5 bases and J shed 3 bases, with 13 bases lying between them. The CDR3 runs 14 residues. CDR3 sequence: CASSATSGEETQYF. The CDR3 coding sequence is TGTGCCAGCAGCGCGACAAGCGGAGAAGAGACCCAGTACTTC.

This clonotype has more than one count but fewer than ten. The chain combines TRBV24-1 with TRBJ2-1, with 13 bases lining up with TRBD2. CDR1 KGHDR and CDR2 SFDVKD come from the germline V gene. The CDR3 contains 20 residues. After removal of 2 bases from V and 0 bases from J, the junction contained 9 bases not matched to a gene. The CDR3 is CATSDSWTSGRGSSYNEQFF. The CDR3 nucleotides are TGTGCCACCAGTGATTCGTGGACTAGCGGGAGAGGGAGCTCCTACAATGAGCAGTTCTTC.

This clonotype has more than one count but fewer than ten. V and J are TRBV12-3 or TRBV12-4 and TRBJ1-3; D is possibly TRBD1 (6 bases). The CDR3 runs 13 residues. V was pared by 2 bases and J by 4 bases, with 6 bases between. DNA of the CDR3: TGTGCCAGCAGTTTAAGGGGGGGAAACACCATATATTTT. Protein product: CASSLRGGNTIYF.

This clonotype was counted only a few times. The chain joins TRBV7-6 to TRBJ2-7; tentatively, D is TRBD1 (6 bases). V dropped 5 bases and J dropped 9 bases, with 20 bases sitting between them. Looked up from germline, CDR1 is SGHVS and CDR2 is FNYEAQ. The CDR3 has 14 residues. The CDR3 sequence is CASSPRGSPKGQYF. DNA of the CDR3: TGTGCCAGCAGCCCCAGGGGTAGCCCTAAGGGGCAGTACTTC.

This clonotype was counted ten times or more. The chain joins TRBV4-3 to TRBJ2-1; 14 bases match TRBD2. CDR1 and CDR2 from the germline V gene are LGHNA and YSLEER. The ends lost 2 bases at V and 4 bases at J; junction bases unmatched: 4. This CDR3 spans 17 amino acids. CDR3 region: CASSQFGTSGGYNEQFF. The CDR3 region has the DNA TGCGCCAGCAGCCAATTTGGGACTAGCGGGGGTTACAATGAGCAGTTCTTC.

V and J are TRBV20-1 and TRBJ2-1; possible D gene TRBD1, 6 bases. With 3 bases removed from V and 7 bases from J, the gap between germline ends came to 16 bases. Germline V gene sequence: CDR1 DFQATT, CDR2 SNEGSKA (reference sequence). This CDR3 comprises 14 residues. CDR3 loop: CSARDSPSRNEQFF. The CDR3 nucleotides read TGCAGTGCTAGGGACAGCCCCTCTCGTAATGAGCAGTTCTTC.

The chain has TRBV5-4 and TRBJ2-1, with TRBD2 identical over 12 bases. There are 17 residues in the CDR3. Per germline, CDR1 SGHNT and CDR2 YYREEE (reference sequence). V shed 2 bases, J shed 7 bases, and the junction held 10 bases outside the gene matches. CDR3 DNA sequence: TGTGCCAGCAGCTTCCCCAAGACTAGCGGGAGCGGTAATGAGCAGTTCTTC. Translation gives CASSFPKTSGSGNEQFF.

This clonotype was observed a handful of times. V gene TRBV18 combines with J gene TRBJ2-5; D might be TRBD2 (6 bases). Germline CDR1 and CDR2: KGHSH and LQKENI. This CDR3 has 14 amino acids. V lost 9 bases to trimming and J lost 5 bases, with 19 bases between them. CDR3 region: CASIPGEFRETQYF. The CDR3 region has the DNA TGTGCCAGTATCCCGGGGGAGTTTCGTGAGACCCAGTACTTC.

The chain employs TRBV15 and TRBJ2-5; D is undetermined. The CDR3 sequence is 13 residues long. Trimming took 0 bases from V and 7 from J, leaving 9 bases between them. Germline CDR1 reads LNHNV; CDR2 reads YYDKDF (reference sequence). CDR3 sequence (DNA): TGTGCCACCAGCAGAGATACCCCGACGACCCAGTACTTC. This translates into CATSRDTPTTQYF.

The sample holds a few counts of this clonotype. This chain joins TRBV7-3 and TRBJ1-1; 12 nucleotides agree with TRBD1. The CDR3 extends over 12 amino acids. V shed 4 bases and J 11 bases; nucleotides not matched to a gene: 2. CDR1 is SGHTA and CDR2 is FQGTGA in the germline V gene. The CDR3 sequence is CASSSGQGAAFF. The CDR3, as DNA: TGTGCCAGCAGCTCGGGACAGGGGGCGGCTTTCTTT. Using reference TRBV7-3 and TRBJ1-1 for the parts outside the CDR3, the full variable domain is GAGVSQTPSNKVTEKGKYVELRCDPISGHTALYWYRQSLGQGPEFLIYFQGTGAADDSGLPNDRFFAVRPEGSVSTLKIQRTERGDSAVYLCASSSGQGAAFFGQGTRLTVV.

This chain connects TRBV6-1 to TRBJ1-3, with TRBD1 identical over 10 bases. Trimming took 4 bases from V and 4 from J; bases not matched to a gene: 4. The CDR3 has 15 amino acids. Germline CDR1 and CDR2: MNHNS and SASEGT. CDR3 in DNA: TGTGCCAGCAGTGCCCGGACAGGGGGAGGAAACACCATATATTTT. Its translation: CASSARTGGGNTIYF.

Ten or more counts support this clonotype. This rearrangement joins TRBV5-1 to TRBJ1-1; D possibly corresponds to TRBD1 (6 bases). Per the germline V gene, CDR1 is SGHRS and CDR2 is YFSETQ. V was clipped by 3 bases and J by 2 bases, with 11 bases between them. CDR3 size: 14 residues. This CDR3 is CASSSLTGNTEAFF. The CDR3 DNA sequence: TGCGCCAGCAGCTCGTTGACAGGAAACACTGAAGCTTTCTTT.

The sample holds a few counts of this clonotype. The rearrangement joins TRBV6-5 to TRBJ2-3, with TRBD1 identical over 11 bases. CDR1 and CDR2 from the germline V gene are MNHEY and SVGAGI. V shed 5 bases and J 6 bases; nucleotides not matched to a gene: 4. The CDR3 covers 14 residues. CDR3 sequence: CASSRTGGIDTQYF. The CDR3 nucleotides read TGTGCCAGCAGTCGGACAGGGGGCATCGATACGCAGTATTTT.

This clonotype turned up a few times. The CDR3 DNA follows: TGCGCCAGCAGCTTGAATGGACAGGGAGGTCTGGCTGAAGCTTTCTTT. Its protein product is CASSLNGQGGLAEAFF. This chain connects TRBV5-1 to TRBJ1-1; 8 bases align to TRBD1. This CDR3 is built from 16 residues. V gave up 1 base and J gave up 6 bases; unmatched junction bases: 11. The germline CDR1 and CDR2 sequences are SGHRS and YFSETQ. The complete variable domain, with remaining parts taken from reference TRBV5-1 and TRBJ1-1, reads KAGVTQTPRYLIKTRGQQVTLSCSPISGHRSVSWYQQTPGQGLQFLFEYFSETQRNKGNFPGRFSGRQFSNSRSEMNVSTLELGDSALYLCASSLNGQGGLAEAFFGQGTRLTVV.

This clonotype came up a few times. This chain links TRBV27 with TRBJ1-1; a weak D match, TRBD1 (6 bases). This CDR3 spans 14 amino acids. Between the trimmed V and J ends, which lost 5 bases and 1 base, there was a span of 11 bases. Germline values: CDR1 MNHEY, CDR2 SMNVEV (reference sequence). The CDR3, as DNA: TGTGCCAGCAGTCAGGACAGTTGGAACACTGAAGCTTTCTTT. Translating it yields CASSQDSWNTEAFF.